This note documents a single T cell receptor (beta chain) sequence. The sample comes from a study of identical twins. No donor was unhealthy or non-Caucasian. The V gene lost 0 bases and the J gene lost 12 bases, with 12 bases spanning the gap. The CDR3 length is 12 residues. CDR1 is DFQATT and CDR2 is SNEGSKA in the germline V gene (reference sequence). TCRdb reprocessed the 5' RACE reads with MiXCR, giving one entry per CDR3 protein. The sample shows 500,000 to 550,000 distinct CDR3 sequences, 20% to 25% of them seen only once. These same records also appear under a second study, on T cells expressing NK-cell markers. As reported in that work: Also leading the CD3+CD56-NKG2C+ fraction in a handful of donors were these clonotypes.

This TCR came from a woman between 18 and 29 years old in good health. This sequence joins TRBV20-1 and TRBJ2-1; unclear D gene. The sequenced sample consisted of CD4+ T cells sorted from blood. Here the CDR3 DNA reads TGCAGTGCTAGAGATCTCGGAGCATGGCAGTTCTTC. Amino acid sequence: CSARDLGAWQFF.